This T cell receptor beta chain originates from a study of T cells in Graves' hyperthyroidism and ophthalmopathy. With regard to this clonotype: Its antigen is currently unknown. The junction departs from germline at one end; a sequencing error may be responsible.

The study based diagnoses on clinical symptoms, serum thyroxine and TRAb, thyroid ultrasound and orbital computed tomography. There were TCR beta CDR3 regions amplified from RNA transcripts. The primer set for the first-round RT-PCR of the TCR CDR3 was HTBI. Via MiXCR, TCRdb re-called the multiplex PCR reads, giving one row per CDR3 protein. The profile shows 650,000 to 800,000 distinct CDR3 sequences, about 45% of them singletons. The germline V gene encodes CDR1 SGHRS and CDR2 YFSETQ. CDR3 length equals 17 residues. Study outcomes and limitations: Researchers report that a 13 V-J model separated ophthalmopathy from stable hyperthyroidism.

The sequence was collected from an adult man with Graves' disease, either hyperthyroidism or ophthalmopathy (not recorded which). The sequenced sample consisted of peripheral blood or thyroid tissue (not recorded which). This sequence joins TRBV5-1 and TRBJ1-6; 9 bases line up with TRBD1. Here the CDR3 reads CAGSLTSGTGSYSPLHF. DNA of the CDR3: TGCGCCGGCAGCTTGACCTCCGGGACAGGGTCGTATTCACCCCTCCACTTT.